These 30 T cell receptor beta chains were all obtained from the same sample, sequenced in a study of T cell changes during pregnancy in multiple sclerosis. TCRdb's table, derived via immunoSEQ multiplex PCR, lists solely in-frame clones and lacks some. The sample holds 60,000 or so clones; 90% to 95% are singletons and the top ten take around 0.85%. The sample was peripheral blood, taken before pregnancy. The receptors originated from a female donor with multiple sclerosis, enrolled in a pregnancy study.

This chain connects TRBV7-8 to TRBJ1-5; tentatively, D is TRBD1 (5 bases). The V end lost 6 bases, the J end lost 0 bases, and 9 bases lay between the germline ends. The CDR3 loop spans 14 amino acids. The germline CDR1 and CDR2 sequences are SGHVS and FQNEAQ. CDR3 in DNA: TGTGCCAGCAGTCGTCAGGGTAGCAATCAGCCCCAGCATTTT. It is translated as CASSRQGSNQPQHF.

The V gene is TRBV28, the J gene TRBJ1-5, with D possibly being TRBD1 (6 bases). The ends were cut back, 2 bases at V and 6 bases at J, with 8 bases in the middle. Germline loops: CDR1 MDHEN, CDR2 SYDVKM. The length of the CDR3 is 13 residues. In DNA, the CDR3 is TGTGCCAGCAGTTTAGCAGGGGTTCAGCCCCAGCATTTT. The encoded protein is CASSLAGVQPQHF.

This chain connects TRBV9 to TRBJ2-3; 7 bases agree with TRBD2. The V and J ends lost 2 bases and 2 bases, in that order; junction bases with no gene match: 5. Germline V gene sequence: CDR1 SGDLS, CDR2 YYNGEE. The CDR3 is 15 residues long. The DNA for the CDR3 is TGTGCCAGCAGCGTGGGACGGGGGGACACAGATACGCAGTATTTT. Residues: CASSVGRGDTDTQYF.

DNA of the CDR3: TGTGCCAGCAGCGTAGGCTACTCCTACGAGCAGTACTTC. Its translation: CASSVGYSYEQYF. This chain connects TRBV9 to TRBJ2-7; D call uncertain. Germline values: CDR1 SGDLS, CDR2 YYNGEE. Trimming pared 0 bases from V and 0 bases from J, leaving 4 bases between. CDR3 length equals 13 residues.

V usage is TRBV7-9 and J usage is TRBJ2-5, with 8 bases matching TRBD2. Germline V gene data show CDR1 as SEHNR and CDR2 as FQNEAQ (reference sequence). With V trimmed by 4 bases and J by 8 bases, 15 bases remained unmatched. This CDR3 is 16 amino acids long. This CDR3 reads CASSSSQRGSRGTQYF. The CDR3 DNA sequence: TGTGCCAGCAGCTCGAGCCAGCGGGGGTCCAGGGGCACCCAGTACTTC.

In DNA, the CDR3 is TGTGCCAGCATCGGACCCACAGGAAGAAGCTCCTACAATGAGCAGTTCTTC. Its protein is CASIGPTGRSSYNEQFF. This sequence joins TRBV7-9 and TRBJ2-1, with a weak D call TRBD1 (5 bases). The V and J ends lost 7 bases and 0 bases respectively, with 19 bases between them. Germline CDR1 and CDR2: SEHNR and FQNEAQ (reference sequence). This CDR3 contains 17 residues.

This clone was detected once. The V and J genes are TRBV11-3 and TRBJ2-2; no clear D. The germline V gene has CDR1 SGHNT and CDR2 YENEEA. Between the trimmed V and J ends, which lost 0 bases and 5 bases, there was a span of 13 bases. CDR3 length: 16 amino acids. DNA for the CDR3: TGTGCCAGCAGCTTAGAATCCGGGTCTCCGACCGGGGAGCTGTTTTTT. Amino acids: CASSLESGSPTGELFF.

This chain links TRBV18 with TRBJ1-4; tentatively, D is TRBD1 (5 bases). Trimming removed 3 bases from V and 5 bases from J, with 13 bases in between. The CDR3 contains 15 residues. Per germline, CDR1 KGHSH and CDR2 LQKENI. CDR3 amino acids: CASSPLGRANEKLFF. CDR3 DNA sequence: TGTGCCAGCTCACCCTTGGGCAGGGCGAATGAAAAACTGTTTTTT. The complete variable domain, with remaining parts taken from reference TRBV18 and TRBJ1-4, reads NAGVMQNPRHLVRRRGQEARLRCSPMKGHSHVYWYRQLPEEGLKFMVYLQKENIIDESGMPKERFSAEFPKEGPSILRIQQVVRGDSAAYFCASSPLGRANEKLFFGSGTQLSVL.

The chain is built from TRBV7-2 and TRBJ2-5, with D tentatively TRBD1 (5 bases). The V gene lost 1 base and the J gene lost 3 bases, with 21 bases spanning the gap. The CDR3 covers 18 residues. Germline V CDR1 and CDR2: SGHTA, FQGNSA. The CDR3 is CASSLVVLRAASEETQYF. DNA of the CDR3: TGTGCCAGCAGCTTAGTGGTGCTCAGGGCTGCTTCCGAAGAGACCCAGTACTTC.

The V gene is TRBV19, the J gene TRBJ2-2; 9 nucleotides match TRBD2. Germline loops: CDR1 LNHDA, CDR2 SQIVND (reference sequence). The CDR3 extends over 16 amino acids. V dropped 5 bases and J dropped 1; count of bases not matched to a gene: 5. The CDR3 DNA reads TGTGCCAGTAGTGTCCAAGCGGGGGGGAACACCGGGGAGCTGTTTTTT. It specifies CASSVQAGGNTGELFF.

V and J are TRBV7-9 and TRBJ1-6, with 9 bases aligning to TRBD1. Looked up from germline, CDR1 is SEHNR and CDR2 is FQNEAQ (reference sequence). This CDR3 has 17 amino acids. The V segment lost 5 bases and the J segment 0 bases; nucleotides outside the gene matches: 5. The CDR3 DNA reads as TGTGCCAGCAGCAGGGGACAGGGAACCTCCTATAATTCACCCCTCCACTTT. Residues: CASSRGQGTSYNSPLHF.

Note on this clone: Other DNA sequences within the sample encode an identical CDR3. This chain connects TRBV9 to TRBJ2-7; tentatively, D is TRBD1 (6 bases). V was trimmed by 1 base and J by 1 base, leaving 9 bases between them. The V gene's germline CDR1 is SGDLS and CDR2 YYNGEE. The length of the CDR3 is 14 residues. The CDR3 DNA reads TGTGCCAGCAGCGTAAGGGGGAGTTCCTACGAGCAGTACTTC. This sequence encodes CASSVRGSSYEQYF.

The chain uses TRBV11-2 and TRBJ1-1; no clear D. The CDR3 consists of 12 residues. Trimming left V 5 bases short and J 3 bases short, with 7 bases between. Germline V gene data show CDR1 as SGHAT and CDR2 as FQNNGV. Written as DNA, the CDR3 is TGTGCCAGCAGCCTTGGGCACACTGAAGCTTTCTTT. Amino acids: CASSLGHTEAFF. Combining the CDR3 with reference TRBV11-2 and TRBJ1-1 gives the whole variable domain EAGVAQSPRYKIIEKRQSVAFWCNPISGHATLYWYQQILGQGPKLLIQFQNNGVVDDSQLPKDRFSAERLKGVDSTLKIQPAKLEDSAVYLCASSLGHTEAFFGQGTRLTVV.

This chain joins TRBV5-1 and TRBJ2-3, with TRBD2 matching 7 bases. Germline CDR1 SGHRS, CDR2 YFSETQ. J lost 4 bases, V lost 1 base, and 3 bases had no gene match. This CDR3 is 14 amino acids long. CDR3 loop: CASSLTSEADTQYF. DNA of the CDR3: TGCGCCAGCAGCTTGACTAGCGAGGCAGATACGCAGTATTTT.

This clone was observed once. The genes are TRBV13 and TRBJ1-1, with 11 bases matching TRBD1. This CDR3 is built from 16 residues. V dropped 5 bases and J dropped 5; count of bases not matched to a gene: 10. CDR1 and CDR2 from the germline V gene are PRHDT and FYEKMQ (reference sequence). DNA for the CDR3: TGTGCCAGCAGCCCGCGGACAGGGGGCGGGGGGACTGAAGCTTTCTTT. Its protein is CASSPRTGGGGTEAFF.

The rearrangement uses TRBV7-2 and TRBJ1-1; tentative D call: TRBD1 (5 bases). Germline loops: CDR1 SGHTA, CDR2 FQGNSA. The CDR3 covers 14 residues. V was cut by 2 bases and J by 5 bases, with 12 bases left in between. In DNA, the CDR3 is TGTGCCAGCAGCTTATACCAGGGAGGGACTGAAGCTTTCTTT. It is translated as CASSLYQGGTEAFF.

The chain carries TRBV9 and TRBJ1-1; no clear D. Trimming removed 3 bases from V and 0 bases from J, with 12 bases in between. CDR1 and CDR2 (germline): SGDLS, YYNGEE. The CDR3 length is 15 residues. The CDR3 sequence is CASSGLPSVNTEAFF. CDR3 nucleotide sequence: TGTGCCAGCAGCGGGCTGCCTAGTGTGAACACTGAAGCTTTCTTT.

The CDR3 DNA reads TGTGCCAGCAGTGGGACAGGGAGGCGTCAGCCCCAGCATTTT. Residues: CASSGTGRRQPQHF. This rearrangement joins TRBV2 to TRBJ1-5; 8 positions agree with TRBD1. V gave up 4 bases and J gave up 6 bases; unmatched junction bases: 5. This CDR3 has 14 amino acids. CDR1 and CDR2 (germline): SNHLY, FYNNEI.

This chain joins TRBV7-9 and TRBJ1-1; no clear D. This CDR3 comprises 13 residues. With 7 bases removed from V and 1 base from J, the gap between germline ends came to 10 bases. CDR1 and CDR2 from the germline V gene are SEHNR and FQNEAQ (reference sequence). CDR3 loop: CASTYAGNTEAFF. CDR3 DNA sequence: TGTGCCAGCACCTACGCAGGGAACACTGAAGCTTTCTTT.

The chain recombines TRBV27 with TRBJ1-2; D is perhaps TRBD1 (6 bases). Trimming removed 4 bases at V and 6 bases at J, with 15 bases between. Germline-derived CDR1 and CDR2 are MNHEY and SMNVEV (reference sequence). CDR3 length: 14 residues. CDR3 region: CASSSGEFRNGYTF. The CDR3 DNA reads TGTGCCAGCAGTTCAGGGGAGTTCAGGAATGGCTACACCTTC.

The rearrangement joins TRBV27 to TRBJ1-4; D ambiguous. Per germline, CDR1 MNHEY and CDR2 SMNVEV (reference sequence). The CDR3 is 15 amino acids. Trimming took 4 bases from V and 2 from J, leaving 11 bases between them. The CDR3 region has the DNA TGTGCCAGCAGTTCGATTGGGAGTACTAATGAAAAACTGTTTTTT. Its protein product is CASSSIGSTNEKLFF. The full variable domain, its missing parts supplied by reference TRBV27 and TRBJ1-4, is EAQVTQNPRYLITVTGKKLTVTCSQNMNHEYMSWYRQDPGLGLRQIYYSMNVEVTDKGDVPEGYKVSRKEKRNFPLILESPSPNQTSLYFCASSSIGSTNEKLFFGSGTQLSVL.

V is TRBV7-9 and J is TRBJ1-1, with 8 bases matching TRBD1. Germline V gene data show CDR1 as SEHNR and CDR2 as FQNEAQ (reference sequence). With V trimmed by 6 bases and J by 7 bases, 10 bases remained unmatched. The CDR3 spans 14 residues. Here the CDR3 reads CASSSTGVGNEAFF. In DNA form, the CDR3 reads TGTGCCAGCAGTTCGACAGGGGTAGGAAATGAAGCTTTCTTT.

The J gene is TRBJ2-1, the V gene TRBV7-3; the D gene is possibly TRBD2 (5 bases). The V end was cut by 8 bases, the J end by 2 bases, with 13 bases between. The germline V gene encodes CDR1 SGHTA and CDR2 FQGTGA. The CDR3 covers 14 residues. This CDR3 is CASGRGLAYNEQFF. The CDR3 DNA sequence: TGTGCCAGCGGCCGCGGGCTTGCCTACAATGAGCAGTTCTTC.

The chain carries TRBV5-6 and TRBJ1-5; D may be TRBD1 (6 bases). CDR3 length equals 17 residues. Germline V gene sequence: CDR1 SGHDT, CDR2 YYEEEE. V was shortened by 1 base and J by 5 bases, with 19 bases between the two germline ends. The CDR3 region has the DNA TGTGCCAGCAGCTTGTCTCTGTGGTCAGGGGATTATCAGCCCCAGCATTTT. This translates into CASSLSLWSGDYQPQHF.

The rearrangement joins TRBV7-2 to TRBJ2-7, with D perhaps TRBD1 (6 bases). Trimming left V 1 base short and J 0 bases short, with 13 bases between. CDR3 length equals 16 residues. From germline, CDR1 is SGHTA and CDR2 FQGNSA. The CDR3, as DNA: TGTGCCAGCAGCTTAGAGAGGGGGTGGGCCTCCTACGAGCAGTACTTC. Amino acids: CASSLERGWASYEQYF.

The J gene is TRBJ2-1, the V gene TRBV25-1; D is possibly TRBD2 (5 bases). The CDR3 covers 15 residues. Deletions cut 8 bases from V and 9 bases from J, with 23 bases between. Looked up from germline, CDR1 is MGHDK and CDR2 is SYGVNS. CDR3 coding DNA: TGTGCCAGCCCCCGGCGAGCGGACGGGTATGGTGAGCAGTTCTTC. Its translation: CASPRRADGYGEQFF. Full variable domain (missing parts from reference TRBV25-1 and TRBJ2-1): EADIYQTPRYLVIGTGKKITLECSQTMGHDKMYWYQQDPGMELHLIHYSYGVNSTEKGDLSSESTVSRIRTEHFPLTLESARPSHTSQYLCASPRRADGYGEQFFGPGTRLTVL.

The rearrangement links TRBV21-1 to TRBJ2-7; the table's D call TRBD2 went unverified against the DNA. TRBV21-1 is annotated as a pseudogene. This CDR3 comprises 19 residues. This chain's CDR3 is CASSSYGEWRGLSSYEQYF. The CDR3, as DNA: TGTGCCAGCAGCTCATATGGGGAGTGGCGCGGGTTAAGCTCCTACGAGCAGTACTTC.

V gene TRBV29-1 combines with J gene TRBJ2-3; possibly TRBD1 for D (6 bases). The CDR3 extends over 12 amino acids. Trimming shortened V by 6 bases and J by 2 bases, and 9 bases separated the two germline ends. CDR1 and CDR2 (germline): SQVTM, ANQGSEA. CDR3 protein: CSVRDNTDTQYF. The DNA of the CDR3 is TGCAGCGTCCGGGACAACACAGATACGCAGTATTTT.

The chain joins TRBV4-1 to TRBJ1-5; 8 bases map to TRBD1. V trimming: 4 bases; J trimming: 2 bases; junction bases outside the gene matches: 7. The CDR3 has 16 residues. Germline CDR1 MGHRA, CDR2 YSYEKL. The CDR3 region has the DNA TGCGCCAGCAGCCCGGGACAGGACAGCGGCAATCAGCCCCAGCATTTT. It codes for CASSPGQDSGNQPQHF.

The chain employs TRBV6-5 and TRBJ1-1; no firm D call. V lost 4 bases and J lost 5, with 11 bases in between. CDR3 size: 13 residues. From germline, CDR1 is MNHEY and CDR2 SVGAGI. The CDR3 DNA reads TGTGCCAGCAGTTTCATGACAAGGACTGAAGCTTTCTTT. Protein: CASSFMTRTEAFF.